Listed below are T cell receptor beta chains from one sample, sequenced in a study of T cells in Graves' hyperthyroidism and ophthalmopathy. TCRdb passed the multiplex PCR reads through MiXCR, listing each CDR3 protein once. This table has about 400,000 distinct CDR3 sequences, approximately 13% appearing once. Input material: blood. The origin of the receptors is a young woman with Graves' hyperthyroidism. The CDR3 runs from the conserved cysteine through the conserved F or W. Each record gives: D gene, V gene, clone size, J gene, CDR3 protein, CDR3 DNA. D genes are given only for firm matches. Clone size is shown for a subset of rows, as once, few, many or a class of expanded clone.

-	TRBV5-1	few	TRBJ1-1	CASSLDGTGGDTEASF	TGCGCCAGCAGCTTGGATGGGACTGGAGGGGACACTGAAGCTTCCTTT
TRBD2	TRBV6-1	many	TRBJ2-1	CASSYRTSGRTSYNEQFF	TGTGCCAGCAGTTATAGGACTAGCGGGAGGACTTCGTACAATGAGCAGTTCTTC
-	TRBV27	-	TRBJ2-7	CASSLVGTYEQYF	TGTGCCAGCAGTTTAGTTGGTACCTACGAGCAGTACTTC
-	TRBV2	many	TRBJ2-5	CASGPRGRVETQYF	TGTGCCAGCGGACCCAGGGGCAGGGTAGAGACCCAGTACTTC
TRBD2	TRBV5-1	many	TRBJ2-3	CASSPQPGTSGSTDTQYF	TGCGCCAGCAGCCCACAACCCGGGACTAGCGGAAGCACAGATACGCAGTATTTT
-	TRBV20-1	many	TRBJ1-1	CSATRQQNTEAFF	TGCAGTGCTACGCGTCAGCAGAACACTGAAGCTTTCTTT
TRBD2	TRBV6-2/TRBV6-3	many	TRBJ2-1	CASKTSGGLYNEQFF	TGTGCCAGCAAAACTAGCGGGGGGCTTTACAATGAGCAGTTCTTC
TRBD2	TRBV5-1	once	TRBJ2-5	CASSLTSGRAGETQYF	TGCGCCAGCAGCTTGACTAGCGGGAGGGCCGGAGAGACCCAGTACTTC
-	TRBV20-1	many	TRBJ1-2	CSARDGQGLIYGYTF	TGCAGTGCTAGAGATGGGCAGGGATTAATCTATGGCTACACCTTC
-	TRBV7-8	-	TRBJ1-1	CASSFADLRWAFF	TGTGCCAGCAGTTTTGCAGACCTTCGGTGGGCTTTCTTT
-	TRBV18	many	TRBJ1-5	CASSLATNQPQHF	TGTGCCAGCTCACTTGCCACCAATCAGCCCCAGCATTTT
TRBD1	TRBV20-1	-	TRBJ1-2	CSAAGTAENGYTF	TGCAGTGCCGCCGGGACAGCAGAGAATGGCTACACCTTC
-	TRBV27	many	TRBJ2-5	CASSQGLAGLGTQYF	TGTGCCAGCAGTCAAGGGCTAGCAGGGCTCGGGACCCAGTACTTC
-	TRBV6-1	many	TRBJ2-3	CASSEAYADTQYF	TGTGCCAGCAGTGAAGCGTATGCAGATACGCAGTATTTT
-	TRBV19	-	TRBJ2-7	CASSINRVRSEQYF	TGTGCCAGTAGTATCAACAGGGTAAGGAGCGAGCAGTACTTC
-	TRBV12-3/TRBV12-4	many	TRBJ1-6	CASTGGRGSPLHF	TGTGCCAGCACCGGGGGCAGGGGTTCACCCCTCCACTTT
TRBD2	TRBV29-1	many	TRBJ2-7	CSVWTLAGSSYEQYF	TGCAGCGTTTGGACCTTAGCGGGTAGCTCCTACGAGCAGTACTTC
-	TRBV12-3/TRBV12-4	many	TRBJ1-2	CASSRFLQGGSKYGYTF	TGTGCCAGCAGCCGGTTTCTTCAGGGCGGTAGTAAATATGGCTACACCTTC
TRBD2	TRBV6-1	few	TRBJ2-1	CASRTTSGENEQFF	TGTGCCAGCAGGACTACTAGCGGGGAAAATGAGCAGTTCTTC
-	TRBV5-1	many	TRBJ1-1	CASSLAVSSNTEAFF	TGCGCCAGCAGCTTGGCAGTTTCATCTAACACTGAAGCTTTCTTT
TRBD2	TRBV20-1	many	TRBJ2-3	CSAREGAGGPTTQYF	TGCAGTGCTAGGGAGGGAGCGGGAGGGCCCACGACGCAGTATTTT
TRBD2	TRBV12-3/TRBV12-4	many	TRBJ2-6	CASKSSGIGANVLTF	TGTGCCAGCAAAAGTAGCGGGATTGGGGCCAACGTCCTGACTTTC
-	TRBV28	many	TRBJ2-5	CASQMRETQYF	TGTGCCAGCCAGATGCGAGAGACCCAGTACTTC
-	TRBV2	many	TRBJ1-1	CASSTSVGAEAFF	TGTGCCAGCAGTACCTCAGTGGGCGCTGAAGCTTTCTTT
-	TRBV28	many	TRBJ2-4	CASSPPTASAIAKNIQYF	TGTGCCAGCAGCCCACCGACCGCCTCGGCGATAGCCAAAAACATTCAGTACTTC
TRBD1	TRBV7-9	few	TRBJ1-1	CASSLGDRYYTEAFF	TGTGCCAGCAGCTTAGGGGACAGATACTACACTGAAGCTTTCTTT
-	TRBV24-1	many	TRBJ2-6	CATSGTGPGANVLTF	TGTGCCACCAGTGGAACAGGGCCTGGGGCCAACGTCCTGACTTTC
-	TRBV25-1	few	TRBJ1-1	CASTTINTEAFF	TGTGCCAGCACCACCATTAACACTGAAGCTTTCTTT
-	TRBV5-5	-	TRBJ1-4	CASSFRGSSEKLFF	TGTGCCAGCAGCTTCAGGGGCAGTAGTGAAAAACTGTTTTTT
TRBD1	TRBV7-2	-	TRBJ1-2	CASSLRTGKSYGYTF	TGTGCCAGCAGCTTAAGGACAGGGAAGAGCTATGGCTACACCTTC
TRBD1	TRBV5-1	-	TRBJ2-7	CASNHAGTGTSYEQYF	TGCGCCAGCAACCATGCAGGGACAGGGACCTCCTACGAGCAGTACTTC
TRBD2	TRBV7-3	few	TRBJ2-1	CASSSAGGGGEQFF	TGTGCCAGCAGCTCTGCGGGAGGGGGGGGTGAGCAGTTCTTC
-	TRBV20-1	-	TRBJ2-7	CSARGDRWEQYF	TGCAGTGCTAGGGGGGACCGTTGGGAGCAGTACTTC
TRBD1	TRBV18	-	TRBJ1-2	CASSHFPGGANYGYTF	TGTGCCAGCTCACACTTTCCAGGGGGAGCTAACTATGGCTACACCTTC
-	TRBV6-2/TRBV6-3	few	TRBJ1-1	CASTLGTFLNTEAFF	TGTGCCAGCACCCTAGGGACTTTCCTGAACACTGAAGCTTTCTTT
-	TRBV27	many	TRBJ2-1	CASSSATRDPDNEQFF	TGTGCCAGCAGTTCAGCCACCCGGGACCCCGACAATGAGCAGTTCTTC
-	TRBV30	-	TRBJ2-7	CAWSDSNYFYEQYF	TGTGCCTGGAGTGACAGCAACTACTTCTACGAGCAGTACTTC
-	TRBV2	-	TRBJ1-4	CASSVGRVGPNEKLFF	TGTGCCAGCAGTGTCGGCAGGGTCGGGCCTAATGAAAAACTGTTTTTT
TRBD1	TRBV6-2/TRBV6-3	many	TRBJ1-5	CASSFSSGGPQPQHF	TGTGCCAGCAGTTTCTCCTCAGGGGGCCCTCAGCCCCAGCATTTT
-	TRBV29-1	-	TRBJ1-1	CSGDRAHRAEAFF	TGCAGCGGCGACAGAGCACACAGGGCTGAAGCTTTCTTT
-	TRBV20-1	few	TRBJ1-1	CSARDLGRVNTEAFF	TGCAGTGCTAGAGATTTGGGCAGGGTGAACACTGAAGCTTTCTTT
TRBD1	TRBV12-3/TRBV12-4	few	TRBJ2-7	CASSSDRESYEQYF	TGTGCCAGCAGTTCGGACAGGGAATCCTACGAGCAGTACTTC
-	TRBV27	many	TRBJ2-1	CASRLRLVPYNEQFF	TGTGCCAGCAGGCTCCGACTAGTGCCCTACAATGAGCAGTTCTTC
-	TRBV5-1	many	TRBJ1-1	CASSWRGPTEAFF	TGCGCCAGCTCGTGGCGGGGGCCCACTGAAGCTTTCTTT
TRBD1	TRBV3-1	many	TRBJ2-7	CASSPGTGTTYEQYF	TGTGCCAGCAGCCCGGGGACAGGGACAACCTACGAGCAGTACTTC
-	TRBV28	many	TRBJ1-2	CASSSSKYGYTF	TGTGCCAGCAGCAGTTCTAAGTATGGCTACACCTTC
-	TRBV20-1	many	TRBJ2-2	CSASETNTGELFF	TGCAGTGCTAGCGAAACGAACACCGGGGAGCTGTTTTTT
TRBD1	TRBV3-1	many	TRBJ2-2	CASSRDRLDTGELFF	TGTGCCAGCAGCCGGGACAGGTTGGACACCGGGGAGCTGTTTTTT
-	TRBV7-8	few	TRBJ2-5	CASSFRGRLQETQYF	TGTGCCAGCAGCTTCCGTGGACGCCTCCAAGAGACCCAGTACTTC
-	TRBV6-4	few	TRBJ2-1	CASSDSFDYNEQFF	TGTGCCAGCAGTGACTCTTTCGATTACAATGAGCAGTTCTTC